Shown below are 31 T cell receptor beta chains from a single sample sequenced in a study of cytomegalovirus exposure and HLA in healthy donors. Libraries were prepared by immunoSEQ multiplex PCR; TCRdb keeps only in-frame clonotypes and omits some of them. This table has 210,000 or so clones, around 90% appearing once. Input material: PBMCs. All receptors come from a woman younger than 35 in good health and CMV-seronegative.

This clone appeared a single time. CDR3 region: CASSFPGGSYNEQFF. In DNA, the CDR3 is TGTGCCAGCAGCTTCCCAGGGGGCTCCTACAATGAGCAGTTCTTC. The J gene is TRBJ2-1, the V gene TRBV14; TRBD1 agrees at 7 bases. In germline, CDR1 is SGHDN, CDR2 FVKESK. This CDR3 comprises 15 residues. Unmatched junction bases numbered 4, after V lost 5 bases and J lost 0 bases.

This chain connects TRBV27 to TRBJ1-1, with D unclear. The V gene's germline CDR1 is MNHEY and CDR2 SMNVEV (reference sequence). V lost 7 bases and J lost 1, with 7 bases in between. The CDR3 has 12 residues. The CDR3 spells CASTQQNTEAFF. In nucleotides, the CDR3 is TGTGCCAGCACACAGCAGAACACTGAAGCTTTCTTT.

The chain combines TRBV30 with TRBJ1-1; D remains ambiguous. Germline V CDR1 and CDR2: GTSNPN, SVGIG (reference sequence). V dropped 5 bases and J dropped 1 base, with 8 bases sitting between them. This CDR3 has 12 residues. The CDR3 DNA sequence: TGTGCCTGGGGAGAAAGGAACACTGAAGCTTTCTTT. It yields the protein CAWGERNTEAFF.

This clone was counted a few times. This chain joins TRBV2 and TRBJ1-1; 7 positions match TRBD1. Germline-derived CDR1 and CDR2 are SNHLY and FYNNEI. The CDR3 runs 13 residues. Germline trimming cut 6 bases from V and 1 base from J; bases unmatched to any gene: 2. The CDR3 loop reads CASRYRGNTEAFF. In nucleotides, the CDR3 is TGTGCCAGCAGGTACAGGGGGAACACTGAAGCTTTCTTT.

The table lists this clone with a few counts. The chain combines TRBV18 with TRBJ1-1, with unresolved D. Germline V gene sequence: CDR1 KGHSH, CDR2 LQKENI. The V gene lost 0 bases and the J gene lost 0 bases, with 5 bases spanning the gap. The CDR3 runs to 14 residues. CDR3 loop: CASSPPALNTEAFF. DNA of the CDR3: TGTGCCAGCTCACCACCGGCCCTGAACACTGAAGCTTTCTTT.

The chain recombines TRBV6-5 with TRBJ2-3; 12 bases match TRBD1. CDR1 is MNHEY and CDR2 is SVGAGI in the germline V gene. The CDR3 is 15 amino acids. Trimming cost V 4 bases and J 4 bases; bases outside gene matches: 3. CDR3 in amino acids: CASSSGTGGPDTQYF. CDR3 nucleotide sequence: TGTGCCAGCAGTTCCGGGACAGGGGGCCCAGATACGCAGTATTTT.

This clone was recorded only once. The rearrangement uses TRBV7-2 and TRBJ2-7; D is ambiguous. This CDR3 has 16 residues. Germline CDR1 SGHTA, CDR2 FQGNSA. V lost 5 bases to trimming and J lost 3 bases, with 20 bases between them. The CDR3 reads CASSPSHYPQYYEQYF. In DNA, the CDR3 is TGTGCCAGCAGCCCGAGTCACTACCCCCAATACTACGAGCAGTACTTC. The full variable domain, with the rest looked up from reference TRBV7-2 and TRBJ2-7, is GAGVSQSPSNKVTEKGKDVELRCDPISGHTALYWYRQSLGQGLEFLIYFQGNSAPDKSGLPSDRFSAERTGGSVSTLTIQRTQQEDSAVYLCASSPSHYPQYYEQYFGPGTRLTVT.

This chain uses TRBV19 with TRBJ2-1, with 8 bases aligning to TRBD2. Germline V lookup: CDR1 LNHDA, CDR2 SQIVND (reference sequence). J was trimmed by 5 bases and V by 3 bases; bases with no gene match: 6. The CDR3 totals 15 residues. CDR3 region: CASSMPGRANNEQFF. As DNA, the CDR3 is TGTGCCAGTAGTATGCCCGGGAGGGCCAACAATGAGCAGTTCTTC.

This chain connects TRBV7-9 to TRBJ2-6; 8 nucleotides line up with TRBD1. Trimming took 1 base from V and 3 from J; bases not matched to a gene: 11. The CDR3 extends over 19 amino acids. CDR1 is SEHNR, CDR2 FQNEAQ, per germline (reference sequence). The CDR3 sequence is CASSLGTGTGIGGANVLTF. The CDR3 DNA is TGTGCCAGCAGCTTAGGCACCGGGACAGGTATCGGTGGGGCCAACGTCCTGACTTTC.

The chain uses TRBV28 and TRBJ2-1; D might be TRBD2 (6 bases). V was clipped by 5 bases and J by 6 bases, with 17 bases between them. The CDR3 totals 15 residues. CDR1 and CDR2 (germline): MDHEN, SYDVKM. CDR3 in amino acids: CASSGVGLHRNEQFF. In DNA, the CDR3 is TGTGCCAGCAGTGGGGTAGGACTACATCGCAATGAGCAGTTCTTC.

The chain uses TRBV20-1 and TRBJ1-4; D uncertain. The CDR3 sequence is 11 residues long. The V end was cut by 6 bases, the J end by 5 bases, with 7 bases between. Germline V CDR1 and CDR2: DFQATT, SNEGSKA (reference sequence). This CDR3 is CSAFLNEKLFF. As DNA, the CDR3 is TGCAGTGCCTTCTTGAATGAAAAACTGTTTTTT.

This rearrangement joins TRBV5-1 to TRBJ2-2; tentative D call: TRBD2 (5 bases). Trimming stripped 4 bases from V and 5 bases from J, with 24 bases between. The germline V gene encodes CDR1 SGHRS and CDR2 YFSETQ. The CDR3 consists of 18 residues. Here the CDR3 DNA reads TGCGCCAGCAGCCCGACTCCGGACTTTAATGTCTTAACCGGGGAGCTGTTTTTT. It encodes CASSPTPDFNVLTGELFF.

The rearrangement links TRBV7-2 to TRBJ2-5; D is ambiguous. The CDR3 loop spans 15 amino acids. Germline lookup yields CDR1 SGHTA and CDR2 FQGNSA. Trimming removed 0 bases from V and 7 bases from J, with 15 bases in between. The CDR3 loop is CASSLALGGSGTQYF. The DNA for the CDR3 is TGTGCCAGCAGCTTAGCGCTTGGCGGCTCGGGGACCCAGTACTTC.

J is TRBJ1-5 and V is TRBV6-6; D gene unclear. Germline V CDR1 and CDR2: MNHNY, SVGAGI (reference sequence). The CDR3 extends over 14 amino acids. V gave up 2 bases and J gave up 5 bases, with 10 bases separating them. CDR3 sequence reads: CASSYRDVDQPQHF. The CDR3 DNA reads as TGTGCCAGCAGTTACCGGGATGTGGATCAGCCCCAGCATTTT.

The chain joins TRBV18 to TRBJ2-1, with D hard to call. This CDR3 has 14 residues. V lost 3 bases and J lost 4, with 10 bases in between. Germline V lookup: CDR1 KGHSH, CDR2 LQKENI. The CDR3 loop reads CASSPAAAYNEQFF. The CDR3 DNA sequence: TGTGCCAGCTCACCCGCCGCAGCGTACAATGAGCAGTTCTTC.

The V gene is TRBV28, the J gene TRBJ1-1; D might be TRBD1 (5 bases). The V gene lost 3 bases and the J gene lost 5 bases, with 13 bases spanning the gap. The CDR3 runs 14 residues. The germline CDR1 and CDR2 sequences are MDHEN and SYDVKM. CDR3 nucleotides: TGTGCCAGCAGTTTCAGGGTACATTTGACTGAAGCTTTCTTT. It encodes CASSFRVHLTEAFF.

The rearrangement uses TRBV30 and TRBJ1-1, with 7 bases lining up with TRBD1. The V segment lost 4 bases and the J segment 4 bases; nucleotides outside the gene matches: 6. Germline lookup yields CDR1 GTSNPN and CDR2 SVGIG (reference sequence). This CDR3 spans 13 amino acids. In DNA, the CDR3 is TGTGCCTGGATTCTAGGACAGGCCACTGAAGCTTTCTTT. It specifies CAWILGQATEAFF.

This chain uses TRBV7-2 with TRBJ2-3, with D possibly being TRBD2 (6 bases). Germline CDR1 and CDR2: SGHTA and FQGNSA. This CDR3 has 14 amino acids. V lost 2 bases, J lost 2 bases, and 8 bases lay in between. The CDR3 DNA follows: TGTGCCAGCAGCTTACGCGGGGACACAGATACGCAGTATTTT. Protein sequence: CASSLRGDTDTQYF.

To note about this clone: The sample contains more than one DNA sequence encoding this CDR3. V is TRBV5-1 and J is TRBJ2-5; 8 bases align to TRBD1. Germline V gene lookup returns CDR1 SGHRS and CDR2 YFSETQ. V gave up 4 bases and J gave up 5 bases; unmatched junction bases: 4. The CDR3 spans 13 residues. DNA for the CDR3: TGCGCCAGCAGCCCGACAGGGGTGGAGACCCAGTACTTC. It yields the protein CASSPTGVETQYF.

Comments on this clone: At one of its ends the junction is not consistent with the germline gene, which may arise from a read error. The chain couples TRBV7-7 to TRBJ2-5; TRBD1 might be the D (5 bases). The CDR3 sequence is 14 residues long. Germline CDR1 is SSHAT and CDR2 is FNYEAQ (reference sequence). CDR3 nucleotides: TGTGCTAGCAGCCGACAGCCAAGCCAAGAGACCCAGTACTTC. It is translated as CASSRQPSQETQYF.

The chain recombines TRBV5-1 with TRBJ1-2; D unclear. V was pared by 0 bases and J by 2 bases, with 5 bases between. This CDR3 is built from 13 residues. CDR1 SGHRS and CDR2 YFSETQ come from the germline V gene. The CDR3 bases are TGCGCCAGCAGCTTGGACATAAACTATGGCTACACCTTC. This codes for CASSLDINYGYTF.

This sequence joins TRBV7-9 and TRBJ1-4; 10 bases fit TRBD1. The CDR3 has 17 amino acids. Germline loops: CDR1 SEHNR, CDR2 FQNEAQ (reference sequence). The V and J ends lost 2 bases and 8 bases, in that order; junction bases with no gene match: 11. The CDR3 loop is CASSLYGTGVAVEKLFF. In DNA form, the CDR3 reads TGTGCCAGCAGCTTATACGGGACAGGGGTCGCGGTAGAAAAACTGTTTTTT.

This sequence joins TRBV27 and TRBJ2-1; D is possibly TRBD2 (6 bases). V gave up 2 bases and J gave up 0 bases, with 20 bases separating them. Germline CDR1 and CDR2: MNHEY and SMNVEV (reference sequence). The CDR3 loop spans 19 amino acids. The CDR3 DNA reads TGTGCCAGCAGTTTAGAACCAATAGCGGACTTAAGCTCCTACAATGAGCAGTTCTTC. It translates to CASSLEPIADLSSYNEQFF.

In DNA form, the CDR3 reads TGTGCCAGTAGTATTGAGGGGGCATTTGGCAATCAGCCCCAGCATTTT. Its translation is CASSIEGAFGNQPQHF. V usage is TRBV19 and J usage is TRBJ1-5; 7 bases align to TRBD1. Germline V lookup: CDR1 LNHDA, CDR2 SQIVND (reference sequence). This CDR3 comprises 16 residues. V shed 3 bases, J shed 2 bases, and the junction held 7 bases outside the gene matches.

This clone was seen a few times. The V gene is TRBV7-9, the J gene TRBJ2-5; TRBD1 matches at 7 bases. Looked up from germline, CDR1 is SEHNR and CDR2 is FQNEAQ (reference sequence). The CDR3 extends over 15 amino acids. The V gene end was trimmed by 0 bases and the J gene end by 4 bases; junction bases not matched to a gene: 5. CDR3 in amino acids: CASSLAGAGGETQYF. Written as DNA, the CDR3 is TGTGCCAGCAGCTTAGCGGGTGCAGGGGGAGAGACCCAGTACTTC.

The CDR3, as DNA: TGTGCCAGCAGCCAAGAGGGGACAGGCTCTGGGGCCAACGTCCTGACTTTC. Translation: CASSQEGTGSGANVLTF. The chain is built from TRBV4-2 and TRBJ2-6; 8 positions match TRBD1. This CDR3 region has 17 residues. The V segment lost 0 bases and the J segment 0 bases; nucleotides outside the gene matches: 1. Germline V gene data show CDR1 as LGHNA and CDR2 as YNFKEQ.

V usage is TRBV5-1 and J usage is TRBJ2-6; 12 bases are shared with TRBD2. CDR1 and CDR2 from the germline V gene are SGHRS and YFSETQ. Losses at the gene ends were 2 bases for V and 3 bases for J; bases not matched to a gene: 3. CDR3 length: 17 residues. The CDR3 coding sequence is TGCGCCAGCAGCTTCCTAGCGGGAGGGGATGGGGCCAACGTCCTGACTTTC. Encoded protein: CASSFLAGGDGANVLTF.

Written as DNA, the CDR3 is TGCGCCAGCAGCTTGGATCAGTCGCGGAAGCAGTATTTT. Residues: CASSLDQSRKQYF. The chain is built from TRBV5-1 and TRBJ2-3; D is unresolved. CDR3 size: 13 residues. CDR1 is SGHRS, CDR2 YFSETQ, per germline. The V end lost 0 bases, the J end lost 11 bases, and 13 bases lay between the germline ends.

The CDR3 is CASSPIGGRASNEQFF. CDR3 bases: TGTGCCAGCTCCCCCATTGGCGGGAGGGCGTCGAATGAGCAGTTCTTC. V is TRBV18 and J is TRBJ2-1; 9 bases match TRBD2. CDR3 length: 16 amino acids. V lost 6 bases to trimming and J lost 7 bases; unmatched junction nucleotides: 13. CDR1 and CDR2 (germline): KGHSH, LQKENI.

The rearrangement joins TRBV9 to TRBJ1-1; 7 nucleotides match TRBD1. The CDR3 is 16 amino acids. Germline trimming cut 4 bases from V and 4 bases from J; bases unmatched to any gene: 13. Germline CDR1 reads SGDLS; CDR2 reads YYNGEE. The CDR3 nucleotides are TGTGCCAGCAGCCCCCGTGGGCAAAACAGGGGCACTGAAGCTTTCTTT. Residues: CASSPRGQNRGTEAFF.

This chain joins TRBV29-1 and TRBJ2-1; D is unresolved. This CDR3 comprises 12 residues. The germline V gene encodes CDR1 SQVTM and CDR2 ANQGSEA. With 1 base removed from V and 8 bases from J, the gap between germline ends came to 9 bases. CDR3: CSVEVEFDEQFF. In DNA, the CDR3 is TGCAGCGTTGAAGTTGAGTTCGATGAGCAGTTCTTC.